The present TCR beta chain was sequenced within a study of blood T cell repertoires in COVID-19. The wider study: T cells, B-cell-depleted T cells, or PBMCs supplied cDNA or gDNA.

The length of the CDR3 is 13 residues. The germline V gene encodes CDR1 MDHEN and CDR2 SYDVKM. The V and J ends lost 6 bases and 5 bases, in that order; junction bases with no gene match: 5. This clone was counted a single time. Method: immunoSEQ multiplex PCR; TCRdb's copy keeps in-frame clones and lacks some. The data show 30,000 to 45,000 clones, more than 70% seen once. The sequence derives from a man in his fifties or sixties with acute or convalescent COVID-19. The chain has TRBV28 and TRBJ1-1, with 8 positions matching TRBD1. Material for sequencing was peripheral blood. The CDR3 protein is CASRVQGATEAFF. Written as DNA, the CDR3 is TGTGCCAGCAGAGTCCAGGGGGCAACTGAAGCTTTCTTT.